Each of the 4 T cell receptor beta chains below was sequenced from the same sample in a study of Ad26.COV2.S vaccination and SARS-CoV-2 variants. The table came from immunoSEQ multiplex PCR; TCRdb's copy has only in-frame clones and leaves some out. The sample holds over 130,000 clones, around 86% seen once. Sequencing used peripheral blood, obtained after recovery from COVID-19. The receptor source for this set is a human donor who had recovered from COVID-19.

The chain links TRBV6-1 to TRBJ2-7; D call uncertain. The germline gives CDR1 MNHNS, CDR2 SASEGT. This CDR3 is built from 13 residues. Trimming stripped 1 base from V and 2 bases from J, with 6 bases between. The CDR3 reads CASSEEGTYEQYF. CDR3 coding DNA: TGTGCCAGCAGTGAAGAGGGAACCTACGAGCAGTACTTC.

This clone occurred a few times. The chain couples TRBV4-3 to TRBJ2-2; the D is unclear. Germline V gives CDR1 LGHNA, CDR2 YSLEER. The CDR3 sequence is 14 residues long. Trimming took 1 base from V and 7 from J, leaving 10 bases between them. The CDR3 reads CASSQVGPVGELFF. In nucleotides, the CDR3 is TGCGCCAGCAGCCAAGTAGGTCCGGTCGGGGAGCTGTTTTTT.

The chain recombines TRBV7-2 with TRBJ1-2; D unresolved. V shed 5 bases and J shed 1 base, with 8 bases lying between them. There are 13 residues in the CDR3. CDR1 and CDR2 from the germline V gene are SGHTA and FQGNSA. The CDR3 protein is CASSPGVNYGYTF. The CDR3 DNA reads TGTGCCAGCAGCCCGGGAGTTAACTATGGCTACACCTTC.

The J gene is TRBJ1-6, the V gene TRBV6-4, with TRBD1 identical over 10 bases. V lost 2 bases and J lost 10; bases outside the gene matches: 5. The CDR3 totals 15 residues. Germline-derived CDR1 and CDR2 are MRHNA and SNTAGT. CDR3 sequence reads: CASSDRTGGGSPLHF. CDR3 DNA sequence: TGTGCCAGCAGTGACAGGACAGGGGGTGGCTCACCCCTCCACTTT.